Listed here are 8 T cell receptor beta chains from one sample, sequenced in a study of CD8 T cells in Susac syndrome. Reverse transcription of roughly 0.45 to 1 ug RNA was performed with random hexamers. One entry per CDR3 protein results from TCRdb running MiXCR on the immunoSEQ multiplex PCR reads. The table records 200,000 to 250,000 distinct CDR3 sequences, approximately 94% of them present only once. The source material was CD4+ T cells from PBMCs. The receptors here all came from a human donor with Susac syndrome.

This clonotype has only one observation. The genes are TRBV6-5 and TRBJ2-7; no firm D call. Germline CDR1 and CDR2: MNHEY and SVGAGI. CDR3 length: 11 amino acids. Trimming left V 6 bases short and J 3 bases short, with 6 bases between. CDR3 sequence reads: CASRFLYEQYF. As DNA, the CDR3 is TGTGCCAGCAGGTTTCTCTACGAGCAGTACTTC.

The rearrangement joins TRBV6-2 or TRBV6-3 to TRBJ1-6, with D unclear. Germline CDR1 MNHEY, CDR2 SVGEGT. With 4 bases removed from V and 0 bases from J, the gap between germline ends came to 7 bases. This CDR3 is 15 amino acids long. The CDR3 region is CASSSLASYNSPLHF. The CDR3 DNA reads TGTGCCAGCAGTTCTTTGGCCTCCTATAATTCACCCCTCCACTTT.

The rearrangement uses TRBV20-1 and TRBJ2-7; 11 nucleotides line up with TRBD1. V gave up 3 bases and J gave up 6 bases; unmatched junction bases: 13. CDR1 and CDR2 (germline): DFQATT, SNEGSKA (reference sequence). The CDR3 is 16 amino acids. CDR3 amino acids: CSARGQGQGVGREQYF. CDR3 bases: TGCAGTGCTAGGGGTCAGGGACAGGGGGTTGGTCGCGAGCAGTACTTC.

This rearrangement joins TRBV6-5 to TRBJ1-6; D unresolved. The CDR3 consists of 14 residues. V was pared by 5 bases and J by 9 bases, with 14 bases between. The germline V gene has CDR1 MNHEY and CDR2 SVGAGI. This chain's CDR3 is CASSLTVWSSPLHF. CDR3 coding DNA: TGTGCCAGCAGTCTGACCGTGTGGAGTTCACCCCTCCACTTT.

The rearrangement uses TRBV20-1 and TRBJ2-2, with a tentative D call TRBD2 (6 bases). The CDR3 totals 13 residues. Germline V gene lookup returns CDR1 DFQATT and CDR2 SNEGSKA (reference sequence). Trimming removed 3 bases at V and 1 base at J, with 6 bases between. The CDR3 is CSASGGNTGELFF. The CDR3 DNA reads TGCAGTGCTAGCGGGGGGAACACCGGGGAGCTGTTTTTT.

The chain is built from TRBV30 and TRBJ1-2, with unresolved D. Germline lookup yields CDR1 GTSNPN and CDR2 SVGIG (reference sequence). The V end was cut by 2 bases, the J end by 0 bases, with 7 bases between. This CDR3 has 13 residues. The CDR3 nucleotides are TGTGCCTGGAGTAGGTCCCCTAACTATGGCTACACCTTC. Protein: CAWSRSPNYGYTF.

The chain uses TRBV30 and TRBJ1-5; 9 nucleotides match TRBD1. The CDR3 runs to 12 residues. Per the germline V gene, CDR1 is GTSNPN and CDR2 is SVGIG (reference sequence). The trim removed 8 bases at V and 5 bases at J, leaving 4 bases unmatched. The CDR3 DNA is TGTGCCGGGGGGACAGGGCATCAGCCCCAGCATTTT. This sequence encodes CAGGTGHQPQHF.

The chain uses TRBV5-6 and TRBJ2-2, with 8 nucleotides matching TRBD1. The CDR3 runs to 16 residues. V trimming: 0 bases; J trimming: 7 bases; junction bases outside the gene matches: 8. The germline V gene encodes CDR1 SGHDT and CDR2 YYEEEE. In DNA form, the CDR3 reads TGTGCCAGCAGCTTGGTGGGACAGGTATCCGACGGGGAGCTGTTTTTT. This gives the protein CASSLVGQVSDGELFF.